Presented here are 17 T cell receptor beta chains from one specimen sequenced in a study of OX40 agonist ivuxolimab in advanced cancers. The library was built by means of the immunoSEQ multiplex PCR assay. TCRdb carries this immuneACCESS record with in-frame sequences only. Its versions omit some clonotypes, under half of them owing to an unresolved V gene in the studies checked, with the rest unexplained. Here the sample has around 60,000 clones; about 90% occur a single time. The top ten clonotypes cover around 1.8% of the sample. The sample here was CD4+ or CD8+ T cells sorted from blood, taken in a trial of the OX40 agonist ivuxolimab. Source of these receptors: an adult with an advanced solid tumor such as melanoma, head and neck, liver or kidney cancer.

The genes are TRBV27 and TRBJ2-3; perhaps TRBD1 as D (5 bases). This CDR3 is 16 amino acids long. Trimming took off 2 bases at V and 1 base at J, with 13 bases between the two ends. Per germline, CDR1 MNHEY and CDR2 SMNVEV (reference sequence). CDR3 sequence: CASSLIRPRGTDTQYF. CDR3 sequence (DNA): TGTGCCAGCAGTTTAATTCGTCCCAGGGGCACAGATACGCAGTATTTT.

V is TRBV5-1 and J is TRBJ2-1; 11 bases map to TRBD2. The CDR3 has 15 amino acids. Germline CDR1 reads SGHRS; CDR2 reads YFSETQ. With 4 bases clipped from V and 6 bases from J, the junction kept 6 bases outside the gene matches. The CDR3 here is CASSQGSGRANEQFF. CDR3 DNA sequence: TGCGCCAGCAGCCAAGGTAGCGGGAGGGCCAATGAGCAGTTCTTC.

This chain links TRBV28 with TRBJ1-4; no firm D call. This CDR3 spans 12 amino acids. Germline V gene data show CDR1 as MDHEN and CDR2 as SYDVKM. Trimming pared 3 bases from V and 8 bases from J, leaving 7 bases between. CDR3 nucleotides: TGTGCCAGCAGTTTTTCCAGGGAAAAACTGTTTTTT. It encodes CASSFSREKLFF.

The chain uses TRBV28 and TRBJ1-5; the match to TRBD1 covers 7 bases. Germline-derived CDR1 and CDR2 are MDHEN and SYDVKM. This CDR3 region has 16 residues. V gave up 1 base and J gave up 4 bases; unmatched junction bases: 7. The CDR3 DNA reads as TGTGCCAGCAGTTTATTGGGACAGATTTTTAATCAGCCCCAGCATTTT. It codes for CASSLLGQIFNQPQHF.

The chain employs TRBV19 and TRBJ2-3; the match to TRBD2 covers 13 bases. This CDR3 is built from 16 residues. The V gene's germline CDR1 is LNHDA and CDR2 SQIVND (reference sequence). The V segment lost 5 bases and the J segment 3 bases; nucleotides outside the gene matches: 5. The CDR3 bases are TGTGCCAGTAGTCCCAGGACTAGCGGGAGAACAGATACGCAGTATTTT. Protein product: CASSPRTSGRTDTQYF. The full variable domain, rest sourced from reference TRBV19 and TRBJ2-3, is DGGITQSPKYLFRKEGQNVTLSCEQNLNHDAMYWYRQDPGQGLRLIYYSQIVNDFQKGDIAEGYSVSREKKESFPLTVTSAQKNPTAFYLCASSPRTSGRTDTQYFGPGTRLTVL.

V usage is TRBV28 and J usage is TRBJ1-4; weak D call: TRBD1 (5 bases). Germline V gene sequence: CDR1 MDHEN, CDR2 SYDVKM. The CDR3 length is 14 residues. V dropped 3 bases and J dropped 5 bases, with 10 bases sitting between them. The CDR3 here is CASSLGGLNEKLFF. For the CDR3, the DNA is TGTGCCAGCAGTTTGGGGGGATTAAATGAAAAACTGTTTTTT.

The CDR3 DNA is TGCGCCAGCAGCCAAGATGACAGGGGTAGCAATCAGCCCCAGCATTTT. Translating it yields CASSQDDRGSNQPQHF. J is TRBJ1-5 and V is TRBV4-1, with 8 bases aligning to TRBD1. CDR1 is MGHRA and CDR2 is YSYEKL in the germline V gene. This CDR3 contains 16 residues. After removal of 0 bases from V and 0 bases from J, the junction contained 1 base not matched to a gene.

This clone was recorded only once. The chain carries TRBV5-4 and TRBJ2-1, with TRBD1 matching over 8 bases. In germline, CDR1 is SGHNT, CDR2 YYREEE (reference sequence). CDR3 length equals 14 residues. Trimming cost V 4 bases and J 5 bases; bases outside gene matches: 5. The CDR3 spells CASSPTGAHNEQFF. The CDR3 DNA follows: TGTGCCAGCAGCCCGACAGGGGCTCACAATGAGCAGTTCTTC.

J is TRBJ1-4 and V is TRBV28; a weak D match, TRBD1 (6 bases). Trimming removed 7 bases at V and 11 bases at J, with 20 bases between. This CDR3 has 14 amino acids. Germline CDR1 and CDR2: MDHEN and SYDVKM. CDR3 protein: CASNPHPTGTKLFF. The CDR3 region has the DNA TGTGCCAGCAACCCGCATCCGACAGGAACGAAACTGTTTTTT.

In its sample, this clone was seen a few times. V usage is TRBV5-1 and J usage is TRBJ2-2; perhaps TRBD2 as D (5 bases). Per the germline V gene, CDR1 is SGHRS and CDR2 is YFSETQ. V was shortened by 4 bases and J by 2 bases, with 9 bases between the two germline ends. This CDR3 comprises 14 residues. Written as DNA, the CDR3 is TGCGCCAGCAGCACCGGGATTAACACCGGGGAGCTGTTTTTT. Residues: CASSTGINTGELFF.

The V call is TRBV7-2, the J call TRBJ1-2; a weak D match, TRBD1 (5 bases). There are 14 residues in the CDR3. Germline CDR1 SGHTA, CDR2 FQGNSA. V shed 4 bases and J shed 8 bases, with 17 bases lying between them. This chain's CDR3 is CASSSLIRAWGYTF. CDR3 in DNA: TGTGCCAGCAGCTCGCTGATCAGGGCCTGGGGCTACACCTTC. Using reference TRBV7-2 and TRBJ1-2 for the parts outside the CDR3, the full variable domain is GAGVSQSPSNKVTEKGKDVELRCDPISGHTALYWYRQSLGQGLEFLIYFQGNSAPDKSGLPSDRFSAERTGGSVSTLTIQRTQQEDSAVYLCASSSLIRAWGYTFGSGTRLTVV.

V is TRBV6-5 and J is TRBJ2-1, with 11 bases matching TRBD1. V dropped 6 bases and J dropped 3; count of bases not matched to a gene: 1. Germline V gene lookup returns CDR1 MNHEY and CDR2 SVGAGI. This CDR3 comprises 14 residues. The DNA of the CDR3 is TGTGCCAGCAGGGACAGGGGGCTCTACAATGAGCAGTTCTTC. Its translation: CASRDRGLYNEQFF.

The chain carries TRBV11-2 and TRBJ1-2; 7 nucleotides align to TRBD1. The germline V gene has CDR1 SGHAT and CDR2 FQNNGV. The junction had 6 bases not matched to a gene; V was cut back by 1 base and J by 1 base. This CDR3 comprises 16 residues. DNA of the CDR3: TGTGCCAGCAGCTTAGGGGGGACAGCTAATAACTATGGCTACACCTTC. Its protein is CASSLGGTANNYGYTF.

V and J are TRBV19 and TRBJ1-3; D may be TRBD1 (6 bases). Germline lookup yields CDR1 LNHDA and CDR2 SQIVND (reference sequence). The CDR3 is 14 residues long. Trimming removed 3 bases at V and 5 bases at J, with 11 bases between. CDR3 nucleotides: TGTGCCAGTAGTATCAGGGGTTCTAGAAACACCATATATTTT. Translation: CASSIRGSRNTIYF. The whole variable domain, remainder taken from reference TRBV19 and TRBJ1-3, is DGGITQSPKYLFRKEGQNVTLSCEQNLNHDAMYWYRQDPGQGLRLIYYSQIVNDFQKGDIAEGYSVSREKKESFPLTVTSAQKNPTAFYLCASSIRGSRNTIYFGEGSWLTVV.

This clone was seen only a few times. The chain recombines TRBV5-6 with TRBJ2-3; the D gene is possibly TRBD1 (5 bases). The length of the CDR3 is 13 residues. Germline CDR1 is SGHDT and CDR2 is YYEEEE. The germline V and J ends were trimmed by 2 bases and 3 bases, with 7 bases remaining between them. The chain's CDR3 is CASSFQGTDTQYF. In DNA, the CDR3 is TGTGCCAGCAGCTTCCAGGGAACAGATACGCAGTATTTT. Drawing the rest from reference TRBV5-6 and TRBJ2-3, the complete variable domain is DAGVTQSPTHLIKTRGQQVTLRCSPKSGHDTVSWYQQALGQGPQFIFQYYEEEERQRGNFPDRFSGHQFPNYSSELNVNALLLGDSALYLCASSFQGTDTQYFGPGTRLTVL.

The J gene is TRBJ2-5, the V gene TRBV5-1; D tentatively reads TRBD1 or TRBD2 (5 bases each). With 4 bases removed from V and 5 bases from J, the gap between germline ends came to 15 bases. Per the germline V gene, CDR1 is SGHRS and CDR2 is YFSETQ. This CDR3 is 14 amino acids long. CDR3 residues: CASSPGRLRETQYF. The CDR3 bases are TGCGCCAGCAGCCCGGGACGTCTGAGGGAGACCCAGTACTTC.

The CDR3 sequence is CTSSPYQRDPYEQYF. The CDR3 nucleotides are TGCACCAGCAGCCCATATCAACGGGACCCCTACGAGCAGTACTTC. The chain combines TRBV1 with TRBJ2-7. TRBV1 corresponds to a pseudogene. This CDR3 contains 15 residues.